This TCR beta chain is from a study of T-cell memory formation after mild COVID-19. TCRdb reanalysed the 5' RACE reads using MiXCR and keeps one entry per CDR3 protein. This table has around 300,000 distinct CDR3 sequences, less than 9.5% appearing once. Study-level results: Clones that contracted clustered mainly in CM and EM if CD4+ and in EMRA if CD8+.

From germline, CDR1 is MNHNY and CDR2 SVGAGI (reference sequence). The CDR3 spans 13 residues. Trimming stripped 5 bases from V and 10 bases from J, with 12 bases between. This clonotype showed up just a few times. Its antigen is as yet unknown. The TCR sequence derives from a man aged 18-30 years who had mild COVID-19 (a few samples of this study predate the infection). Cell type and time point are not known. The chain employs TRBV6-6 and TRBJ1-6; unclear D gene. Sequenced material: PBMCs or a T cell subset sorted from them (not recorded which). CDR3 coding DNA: TGTGCCAGCAGTCCCGACATCGAATCACCCCTCCACTTT. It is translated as CASSPDIESPLHF.